The clone carrying this T cell receptor (beta chain) occurred many times. Its antigen is undetermined. These data come from a study of T cells in Graves' hyperthyroidism and ophthalmopathy. Germline loops: CDR1 MNHEY, CDR2 SMNVEV (reference sequence). V lost 3 bases and J 8 bases, leaving 11 bases between the germline ends. This CDR3 comprises 13 residues. Whole-study results and caveats: Model predictions of ophthalmopathy came a median around 6.5 months before onset.

RNA transcripts gave rise to amplified TCR beta CDR3 regions. HTBI primers were employed in a first-round RT-PCR of the TCR CDR3. TCRdb independently ran MiXCR on the multiplex PCR reads; one entry per CDR3 protein. Of around 500,000 distinct CDR3 sequences listed, around 15% are singletons. The sample consisted of blood. This chain uses TRBV27 with TRBJ2-1; no firm D call. The receptor comes from a woman in her 40s with Graves' hyperthyroidism. The CDR3 nucleotides read TGTGCCAGCAGTTTTATAGGGCTAGATGAGCAGTTCTTC. Translation: CASSFIGLDEQFF.